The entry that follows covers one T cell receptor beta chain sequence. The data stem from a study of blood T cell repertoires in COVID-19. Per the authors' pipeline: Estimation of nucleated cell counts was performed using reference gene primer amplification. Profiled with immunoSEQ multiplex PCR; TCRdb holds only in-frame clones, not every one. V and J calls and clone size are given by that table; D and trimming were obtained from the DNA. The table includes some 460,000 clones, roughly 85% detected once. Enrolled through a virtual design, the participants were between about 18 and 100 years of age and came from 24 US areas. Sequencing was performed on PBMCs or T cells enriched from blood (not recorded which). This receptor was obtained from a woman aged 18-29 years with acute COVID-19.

In nucleotides, the CDR3 is TGCAGCGAGAGCGTAAATGAGCAGTTCTTC. Amino acids: CSESVNEQFF. The chain links TRBV20-1 to TRBJ2-1; no clear D. The germline V gene has CDR1 DFQATT and CDR2 SNEGSKA (reference sequence). This CDR3 has 10 amino acids.